This passage covers 26 T cell receptor beta chains from one sample sequenced in a study of blood T cell repertoires in COVID-19. Produced via immunoSEQ multiplex PCR; TCRdb's table is partial and in-frame only. Of roughly 80,000 clones in the sample, 70% to 85% were seen once. The sequenced sample consisted of peripheral blood. The receptors here all came from a human donor in a cohort sampled during active COVID-19.

The chain couples TRBV6-2 or TRBV6-3 to TRBJ2-1; 11 positions match TRBD2. The CDR3 is 16 amino acids. In germline, CDR1 is MNHEY, CDR2 SVGEGT. The trim removed 2 bases at V and 9 bases at J, leaving 9 bases unmatched. The CDR3 sequence: CASSYGELAGGGEQFF. CDR3 coding DNA: TGTGCCAGCAGTTACGGGGAGCTAGCGGGGGGTGGTGAGCAGTTCTTC.

V usage is TRBV11-2 and J usage is TRBJ2-2; the D is unclear. Germline V gene data show CDR1 as SGHAT and CDR2 as FQNNGV. Trimming pared 2 bases from V and 1 base from J, leaving 5 bases between. CDR3 length: 14 amino acids. The CDR3 coding sequence is TGTGCCAGCAGCTTATCAGGGAACACCGGGGAGCTGTTTTTT. This encodes CASSLSGNTGELFF.

This chain uses TRBV20-1 with TRBJ2-7; D call uncertain. This CDR3 contains 11 residues. Germline V gives CDR1 DFQATT, CDR2 SNEGSKA (reference sequence). The CDR3 bases are TGCATGACGACAAGTGGCCACGAGCAGTACTTC. Protein product: CMTTSGHEQYF.

The chain is built from TRBV9 and TRBJ2-1, with D maybe TRBD2 (5 bases). V shed 0 bases and J shed 7 bases, with 14 bases lying between them. Germline-derived CDR1 and CDR2 are SGDLS and YYNGEE. The CDR3 runs to 15 residues. CDR3 in amino acids: CASSVGSRETNEQFF. Here the CDR3 DNA reads TGTGCCAGCAGCGTAGGGTCTCGGGAAACGAATGAGCAGTTCTTC.

This chain connects TRBV2 to TRBJ2-4; maybe TRBD2 (5 bases). The CDR3 spans 16 residues. Trimming took 3 bases from V and 3 from J, leaving 15 bases between them. CDR1 SNHLY and CDR2 FYNNEI come from the germline V gene. CDR3 bases: TGTGCCAGCAGTGAGGGATACGGGGTCGGCAAAAACATTCAGTACTTC. Protein: CASSEGYGVGKNIQYF.

The J gene is TRBJ2-2, the V gene TRBV10-3; 8 positions agree with TRBD1. Germline lookup yields CDR1 ENHRY and CDR2 SYGVKD. J was trimmed by 3 bases and V by 6 bases; bases with no gene match: 3. The CDR3 is made up of 14 amino acids. CDR3 residues: CAISRGLDTGELFF. The CDR3 DNA sequence: TGTGCCATCAGCAGGGGGCTTGACACCGGGGAGCTGTTTTTT.

The genes are TRBV5-1 and TRBJ1-2; D is perhaps TRBD1 (6 bases). Trimming took off 0 bases at V and 0 bases at J, with 9 bases between the two ends. CDR1 SGHRS and CDR2 YFSETQ come from the germline V gene. This CDR3 has 15 residues. The CDR3 coding sequence is TGCGCCAGCAGCTTGGATGGGGGCGCTAACTATGGCTACACCTTC. Protein sequence: CASSLDGGANYGYTF.

The chain recombines TRBV19 with TRBJ2-5; 8 bases are shared with TRBD2. The CDR3 has 14 residues. Per germline, CDR1 LNHDA and CDR2 SQIVND (reference sequence). V gave up 7 bases and J gave up 5 bases; unmatched junction bases: 9. The CDR3 bases are TGTGCCAGTAACAGAGCGGGGGTCCAGGAGACCCAGTACTTC. It yields the protein CASNRAGVQETQYF.

The chain carries TRBV3-1 (or the pseudogene TRBV3-2) and TRBJ2-2; D is unclear. This CDR3 has 14 residues. Germline CDR1 is LGHDT and CDR2 is YNNKEL (reference sequence). V was trimmed by 2 bases and J by 0 bases, leaving 4 bases between them. The CDR3: CASSQFTNTGELFF. DNA of the CDR3: TGTGCCAGCAGCCAATTTACGAACACCGGGGAGCTGTTTTTT.

This chain joins TRBV6-1 and TRBJ2-1; 11 nucleotides match TRBD2. The V gene's germline CDR1 is MNHNS and CDR2 SASEGT. CDR3 length: 17 amino acids. Trimming cost V 4 bases and J 7 bases; bases outside gene matches: 12. In DNA form, the CDR3 reads TGTGCCAGCAGTGTTTTAGTTAGCGGGGGGGCTTGGAATGAGCAGTTCTTC. This codes for CASSVLVSGGAWNEQFF.

V usage is TRBV24-1 and J usage is TRBJ2-1, with 11 nucleotides matching TRBD2. The CDR3 runs 17 residues. The V and J ends lost 4 bases and 0 bases, in that order; junction bases with no gene match: 4. Germline CDR1 is KGHDR and CDR2 is SFDVKD. CDR3 coding DNA: TGTGCCACCAGTGACCTTAGCGGGGGGGCCTCCTACAATGAGCAGTTCTTC. Its translation is CATSDLSGGASYNEQFF.

This rearrangement joins TRBV5-1 to TRBJ1-3; TRBD1 agrees at 7 bases. Germline trimming cut 4 bases from V and 6 bases from J; bases unmatched to any gene: 7. This CDR3 has 14 amino acids. Germline CDR1 and CDR2: SGHRS and YFSETQ. The CDR3 nucleotides are TGCGCCAGCAGCCCGACAGGGCCCCAAAACACCATATATTTT. Translation gives CASSPTGPQNTIYF.

This clone was observed a single time. V is TRBV5-1 and J is TRBJ2-2; possible D gene TRBD1, 6 bases. Deletions cut 4 bases from V and 1 base from J, with 11 bases between. CDR3 size: 15 residues. Germline V gene lookup returns CDR1 SGHRS and CDR2 YFSETQ. CDR3 amino acids: CASSQETGNTGELFF. Written as DNA, the CDR3 is TGCGCCAGCAGCCAAGAGACAGGGAACACCGGGGAGCTGTTTTTT.

The chain has TRBV10-3 and TRBJ2-2; D is uncertain. The germline V gene encodes CDR1 ENHRY and CDR2 SYGVKD. The CDR3 totals 13 residues. The ends were cut back, 4 bases at V and 3 bases at J, with 6 bases in the middle. The CDR3 sequence: CAISGQDTGELFF. CDR3 nucleotides: TGTGCCATCAGTGGGCAGGACACCGGGGAGCTGTTTTTT.

Only a few counts were recorded for this clone. This chain uses TRBV12-5 with TRBJ1-6; D perhaps matches TRBD1 (6 bases). This CDR3 region has 15 residues. The germline V and J ends were trimmed by 1 base and 5 bases, with 9 bases remaining between them. From germline, CDR1 is LGHNT and CDR2 FRNRAP. The CDR3 DNA follows: TGTGCTAGTGGTTTGGACAGGGCCGATAATTCACCCCTCCACTTT. It yields the protein CASGLDRADNSPLHF.

This clone has a single count. The V call is TRBV5-1, the J call TRBJ2-7; D call uncertain. Germline V gene lookup returns CDR1 SGHRS and CDR2 YFSETQ. The germline V and J ends were trimmed by 0 bases and 6 bases, with 7 bases remaining between them. The CDR3 length is 12 residues. Written as DNA, the CDR3 is TGCGCCAGCAGCTTGGTAGTTACCGAGCAGTACTTC. It is translated as CASSLVVTEQYF.

This clone appeared a few times. This chain joins TRBV14 and TRBJ1-1, with D tentatively TRBD1 (5 bases). The germline gives CDR1 SGHDN, CDR2 FVKESK. The germline V and J ends were trimmed by 4 bases and 6 bases, with 21 bases remaining between them. CDR3 length equals 16 residues. The CDR3 sequence: CASSPILWRGRAEAFF. CDR3 nucleotides: TGTGCCAGCAGCCCAATTTTGTGGAGGGGTAGGGCTGAAGCTTTCTTT.

CDR3 loop: CASSRGQGGSYEQYF. CDR3 coding DNA: TGTGCCAGCAGTCGAGGACAGGGTGGGTCCTACGAGCAGTACTTC. The chain uses TRBV7-8 and TRBJ2-7; 8 bases map to TRBD1. The V gene end was trimmed by 6 bases and the J gene end by 1 base; junction bases not matched to a gene: 8. Germline V gene lookup returns CDR1 SGHVS and CDR2 FQNEAQ. This CDR3 is 15 amino acids long.

V is TRBV19 and J is TRBJ1-2, with D uncertain. This CDR3 region has 12 residues. Trimming took 3 bases from V and 3 from J, leaving 5 bases between them. CDR1 is LNHDA and CDR2 is SQIVND in the germline V gene (reference sequence). CDR3 residues: CASSILHYGYTF. CDR3 DNA: TGTGCCAGTAGTATTCTCCACTATGGCTACACCTTC.

This chain joins TRBV21-1 and TRBJ2-7; the table's D gene call, TRBD2, was not cross checked with the DNA. TRBV21-1 is a documented pseudogene. This CDR3 comprises 18 residues. The CDR3 sequence is CASSKEGTSRGHSYEQYF. The CDR3, as DNA: TGTGCCAGCAGCAAAGAAGGGACCTCGCGGGGGCACTCCTACGAGCAGTACTTC.

The chain joins TRBV9 to TRBJ2-7; tentatively, D is TRBD1 (5 bases). The CDR3 covers 15 residues. Trimming removed 4 bases from V and 0 bases from J, with 14 bases in between. Germline loops: CDR1 SGDLS, CDR2 YYNGEE. CDR3 nucleotides: TGTGCCAGCAGCCCCGACAGTTTTAGCTCCTACGAGCAGTACTTC. It specifies CASSPDSFSSYEQYF.

This sequence joins TRBV24-1 and TRBJ2-3; TRBD2 matches 11 bases. V was clipped by 4 bases and J by 5 bases; unmatched bases: 7. CDR1 is KGHDR, CDR2 SFDVKD, per germline. The CDR3 has 16 amino acids. CDR3 residues: CATSDYSGGALDTQYF. The CDR3 DNA is TGTGCCACCAGTGACTATAGCGGGGGGGCCCTAGATACGCAGTATTTT.

V and J are TRBV5-6 and TRBJ2-2, with 10 bases fitting TRBD1. J was trimmed by 8 bases and V by 3 bases; bases with no gene match: 13. The germline V gene encodes CDR1 SGHDT and CDR2 YYEEEE. The CDR3 covers 17 residues. In DNA form, the CDR3 reads TGTGCCAGCAGCTACTCCGGGACAGGGGCCGCTCGGGGGGAGCTGTTTTTT. Its protein product is CASSYSGTGAARGELFF.

The rearrangement uses TRBV7-9 and TRBJ1-2; the match to TRBD1 covers 9 bases. Per germline, CDR1 SEHNR and CDR2 FQNEAQ (reference sequence). After removal of 2 bases from V and 3 bases from J, the junction contained 7 bases not matched to a gene. The CDR3 is 16 residues long. CDR3 in amino acids: CASSLKGQGHDYGYTF. In DNA form, the CDR3 reads TGTGCCAGCAGCTTAAAGGGACAGGGTCACGACTATGGCTACACCTTC.

The rearrangement links TRBV7-8 to TRBJ2-7; no definite D call. The CDR3 has 15 amino acids. V lost 0 bases to trimming and J lost 0 bases, with 9 bases between them. CDR1 is SGHVS, CDR2 FQNEAQ, per germline. The CDR3 DNA follows: TGTGCCAGCAGCTTAGCAAGACTGTCCTCCTACGAGCAGTACTTC. It translates to CASSLARLSSYEQYF.

The chain has TRBV14 and TRBJ2-7, with D hard to call. Germline V gene lookup returns CDR1 SGHDN and CDR2 FVKESK. The CDR3 totals 15 residues. Deletions cut 4 bases from V and 0 bases from J, with 13 bases between. CDR3 residues: CASSPPENPSYEQYF. CDR3 nucleotides: TGTGCCAGCAGCCCCCCTGAGAATCCCTCCTACGAGCAGTACTTC. The whole variable domain, filled in from reference TRBV14 and TRBJ2-7, reads EAGVTQFPSHSVIEKGQTVTLRCDPISGHDNLYWYRRVMGKEIKFLLHFVKESKQDESGMPNNRFLAERTGGTYSTLKVQPAELEDSGVYFCASSPPENPSYEQYFGPGTRLTVT.